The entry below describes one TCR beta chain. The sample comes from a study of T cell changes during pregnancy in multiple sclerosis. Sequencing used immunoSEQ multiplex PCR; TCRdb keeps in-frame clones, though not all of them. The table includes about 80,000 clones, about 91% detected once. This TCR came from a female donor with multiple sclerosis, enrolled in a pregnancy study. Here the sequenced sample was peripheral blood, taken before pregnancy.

DNA of the CDR3: TGTGCCAGCAGCCTAGGGACAGGGGTTACCAATCAGCCCCAGCATTTT. Its protein product is CASSLGTGVTNQPQHF. The V gene is TRBV5-8, the J gene TRBJ1-5; TRBD1 aligns across 10 bases. The CDR3 extends over 16 amino acids. The ends lost 4 bases at V and 3 bases at J; junction bases unmatched: 7. Germline CDR1 SGHTS, CDR2 YDEGEE.